This T cell receptor beta chain comes out of a study of response to subunit inactivated influenza vaccine. Overall study findings and caveats: There was a suggestion from the authors that each seasonal influenza vaccination recruits few new T cells.

CDR1 is DFQATT, CDR2 SNEGSKA, per germline (reference sequence). V was clipped by 1 base and J by 2 bases, with 11 bases between them. There are 14 residues in the CDR3. As regards this clonotype: Its antigen is not identified.

From the RT-PCR reads, TCRdb called clonotypes with MiXCR, one entry per CDR3 protein. There are hundreds of thousands of distinct CDR3 sequences in the sample; roughly 27% occur only once, and approximately 1.9% lies in the top ten. This sequence joins TRBV20-1 and TRBJ2-5, with a possible D match to TRBD2 (5 bases). The sequencing here drew on CD4+ T cells sorted from PBMCs, taken approximately 5 days after vaccination. The sequence derives from a man aged 45-60 years who received an inactivated influenza vaccine. The DNA of the CDR3 is TGCAGTGCTAGAGTCGTGGGCGGGCAAGAGACCCAGTACTTC. The encoded protein is CSARVVGGQETQYF.